Shown below are 24 T cell receptor beta chains from a single sample sequenced in a study of T cells after yellow fever vaccination. MiXCR, run by TCRdb on the 5' RACE reads, gives a single entry per CDR3 protein. Of some 550,000 distinct CDR3 sequences detected, about 19% appear once; the ten largest clones hold roughly an eighth. The sequencing here drew on PBMCs, taken 15 days after the yellow fever booster vaccination. These TCRs come from a man between 25 and 39 years old who received the YFV17D yellow fever vaccine.

Only a few counts were recorded for this clonotype. The V and J genes are TRBV15 and TRBJ2-1; 8 bases agree with TRBD2. CDR3 length: 17 residues. The J segment lost 8 bases and the V segment lost 3 bases, leaving 15 bases of the junction unmatched. Germline V gene sequence: CDR1 LNHNV, CDR2 YYDKDF (reference sequence). CDR3 loop: CATSSPRGAGEGYEQFF. In nucleotides, the CDR3 is TGTGCCACCAGCAGCCCCCGGGGAGCGGGAGAGGGGTATGAGCAGTTCTTC.

CDR3: CASSPHRRTRSLGNIQYF. The CDR3 DNA follows: TGTGCCAGTAGTCCCCATAGGAGGACTCGATCGTTGGGGAACATTCAGTACTTC. V gene TRBV19 combines with J gene TRBJ2-4, with D maybe TRBD2 (5 bases). This CDR3 is 18 amino acids long. V was pared by 5 bases and J by 7 bases, with 27 bases between. CDR1 is LNHDA, CDR2 SQIVND, per germline (reference sequence). The variable domain in full, with the rest retrieved from reference TRBV19 and TRBJ2-4, is DGGITQSPKYLFRKEGQNVTLSCEQNLNHDAMYWYRQDPGQGLRLIYYSQIVNDFQKGDIAEGYSVSREKKESFPLTVTSAQKNPTAFYLCASSPHRRTRSLGNIQYFGAGTRLSVL.

The V and J genes are TRBV18 and TRBJ2-2; TRBD2 aligns across 7 bases. V gave up 2 bases and J gave up 6 bases; unmatched junction bases: 6. The CDR3 is made up of 15 amino acids. Germline CDR1 is KGHSH and CDR2 is LQKENI. This CDR3 is CASSPAGVGSGELFF. Written as DNA, the CDR3 is TGTGCCAGCTCACCAGCGGGAGTTGGGTCCGGGGAGCTGTTTTTT.

This clonotype occurred a few times. The genes are TRBV4-2 and TRBJ2-7; the D call may be TRBD1 or TRBD2 (5 bases each). With 5 bases removed from V and 1 base from J, the gap between germline ends came to 15 bases. The germline gives CDR1 LGHNA, CDR2 YNFKEQ. The CDR3 covers 15 residues. The CDR3 loop reads CASSYLRDQSYEQYF. CDR3 sequence (DNA): TGTGCCAGCAGCTACCTCCGGGACCAATCCTACGAGCAGTACTTC.

This chain connects TRBV4-3 to TRBJ1-5; no reliable D call. The CDR3 spans 15 residues. The germline V gene encodes CDR1 LGHNA and CDR2 YSLEER. With 0 bases removed from V and 9 bases from J, the gap between germline ends came to 15 bases. CDR3 sequence (DNA): TGCGCCAGCAGCCAAGAGTGGGCGAGGGTCGGGCCCCAGCATTTT. It specifies CASSQEWARVGPQHF.

This CDR3 is CASSLEGSSTFTRYNEQFF. Written as DNA, the CDR3 is TGTGCCAGCAGCTTAGAAGGCTCTAGCACATTCACAAGATACAATGAGCAGTTCTTC. The chain couples TRBV7-6 to TRBJ2-1; D may be TRBD2 (5 bases). Germline V gene data show CDR1 as SGHVS and CDR2 as FNYEAQ. V was shortened by 1 base and J by 4 bases, with 23 bases between the two germline ends. CDR3 length: 19 amino acids.

This clonotype turned up a few times. V is TRBV20-1 and J is TRBJ2-7, with D possibly being TRBD1 or TRBD2 (6 bases each). Germline V CDR1 and CDR2: DFQATT, SNEGSKA (reference sequence). This CDR3 spans 14 amino acids. The V and J ends lost 4 bases and 6 bases respectively, with 19 bases between them. The CDR3 is CSANSGGVNSEQYF. The DNA of the CDR3 is TGCAGTGCTAATTCCGGGGGCGTCAATTCCGAGCAGTACTTC.

This clonotype was detected only a few times. V usage is TRBV10-3 and J usage is TRBJ2-1; D not certain. Germline V gene sequence: CDR1 ENHRY, CDR2 SYGVKD. CDR3 length: 15 residues. V dropped 0 bases and J dropped 8 bases, with 14 bases sitting between them. The CDR3 coding sequence is TGTGCCATCAGTGAGTCAAGAAAAGGTTTCGATGAGCAGTTCTTC. It codes for CAISESRKGFDEQFF.

V gene TRBV21-1 combines with J gene TRBJ2-5. TRBV21-1 is termed a pseudogene. The CDR3 extends over 16 amino acids. The CDR3 region is CASSKAKSGKPETQYF. The CDR3 coding sequence is TGTGCCAGCAGCAAAGCTAAGTCGGGGAAACCAGAGACCCAGTACTTC.

This clonotype occurred many times. The J gene is TRBJ2-2, the V gene TRBV3-1; D remains unclear. There are 11 residues in the CDR3. Between the trimmed V and J ends, which lost 1 base and 6 bases, there was a span of 0 bases. CDR1 LGHDT and CDR2 YNNKEL come from the germline V gene (reference sequence). CDR3 protein: CASSQAGELFF. The DNA for the CDR3 is TGTGCCAGCAGCCAAGCCGGGGAGCTGTTTTTT.

The rearrangement uses TRBV5-1 and TRBJ1-4; D is unresolved. Trimming removed 4 bases from V and 4 bases from J, with 11 bases in between. The CDR3 contains 14 residues. CDR1 and CDR2 (germline): SGHRS, YFSETQ. CDR3 in DNA: TGCGCCAGCAGCGCGGACGGAAATAATGAAAAACTGTTTTTT. Encoded protein: CASSADGNNEKLFF.

The genes are TRBV6-5 and TRBJ2-5, with D perhaps matching TRBD2 (6 bases). The CDR3 is made up of 13 amino acids. Trimming stripped 7 bases from V and 3 bases from J, with 12 bases between. Germline V CDR1 and CDR2: MNHEY, SVGAGI. The CDR3 nucleotides are TGTGCCAGCAAACCCGGCGGGGAAGAGACCCAGTACTTC. Translation gives CASKPGGEETQYF.

This clonotype was found many times. This chain uses TRBV6-2 or TRBV6-3 with TRBJ2-1, with unresolved D. This CDR3 has 13 residues. Germline values: CDR1 MNHEY, CDR2 SVGEGT. Deletions cut 1 base from V and 3 bases from J, with 4 bases between. In nucleotides, the CDR3 is TGTGCCAGCAGTTACTATGGCTACAATGAGCAGTTCTTC. Translated: CASSYYGYNEQFF.

The J gene is TRBJ2-2, the V gene TRBV12-3 or TRBV12-4, with unresolved D. CDR3 length equals 13 residues. V was pared by 2 bases and J by 8 bases, with 9 bases between. CDR3 in DNA: TGTGCCAGCAGTTTAACGGCGAATGGGGAGCTGTTTTTT. Amino acids: CASSLTANGELFF.

V gene TRBV7-2 combines with J gene TRBJ2-5, with 7 bases matching TRBD1. CDR1 and CDR2 from the germline V gene are SGHTA and FQGNSA. The CDR3 runs to 17 residues. V was pared by 3 bases and J by 2 bases, with 12 bases of the junction left unmatched. DNA of the CDR3: TGTGCCAGCAGCTTGATTGGCGGACAGGTTTTACAAGAGACCCAGTACTTC. It encodes CASSLIGGQVLQETQYF.

This clonotype was counted between two and nine times. This chain links TRBV4-3 with TRBJ2-5; the D is unclear. V was shortened by 3 bases and J by 5 bases, with 10 bases between the two germline ends. Germline V lookup: CDR1 LGHNA, CDR2 YSLEER. The CDR3 has 13 residues. The CDR3 nucleotides are TGCGCCAGCAGCCAGGGGATGTTGGAGACCCAGTACTTC. This gives the protein CASSQGMLETQYF.

The chain links TRBV4-3 to TRBJ2-5, with D possibly being TRBD1 (6 bases). V was clipped by 0 bases and J by 5 bases, with 10 bases between them. The CDR3 is made up of 14 amino acids. The germline V gene has CDR1 LGHNA and CDR2 YSLEER. The chain's CDR3 is CASSQDWGRETQYF. The CDR3 region has the DNA TGCGCCAGCAGCCAAGATTGGGGGCGGGAGACCCAGTACTTC.

The genes are TRBV12-3 or TRBV12-4 and TRBJ1-1; unclear D gene. The CDR3 has 14 residues. Trimming pared 3 bases from V and 1 base from J, leaving 9 bases between. CDR3 residues: CASSLVPANTEAFF. The CDR3, as DNA: TGTGCCAGCAGTTTGGTCCCTGCGAACACTGAAGCTTTCTTT.

This chain connects TRBV11-1 to TRBJ2-1, with a weak D call TRBD2 (7 bases). The CDR3 has 20 amino acids. V was cut by 5 bases and J by 2 bases, with 28 bases left in between. Germline values: CDR1 SGHAT, CDR2 FQDESV (reference sequence). As DNA, the CDR3 is TGTGCCAGCAGCCCGAGGATACAGGGCGGGGGACGGGACCCCTACAATGAGCAGTTCTTC. This encodes CASSPRIQGGGRDPYNEQFF. The full variable domain, rest sourced from reference TRBV11-1 and TRBJ2-1, is EAEVAQSPRYKITEKSQAVAFWCDPISGHATLYWYRQILGQGPELLVQFQDESVVDDSQLPKDRFSAERLKGVDSTLKIQPAELGDSAMYLCASSPRIQGGGRDPYNEQFFGPGTRLTVL.

The chain joins TRBV10-3 to TRBJ2-1, with TRBD2 identical over 9 bases. This CDR3 is 15 amino acids long. Germline CDR1 is ENHRY and CDR2 is SYGVKD. With 3 bases clipped from V and 2 bases from J, the junction kept 2 bases outside the gene matches. The CDR3 DNA sequence: TGTGCCATCAGTGACGGCGGGAGGGCCTACAATGAGCAGTTCTTC. Encoded protein: CAISDGGRAYNEQFF.

The chain employs TRBV6-2 or TRBV6-3 and TRBJ2-5; D unclear. Per the germline V gene, CDR1 is MNHEY and CDR2 is SVGEGT. V lost 0 bases to trimming and J lost 6 bases, with 8 bases between them. The CDR3 runs to 13 residues. CDR3 nucleotides: TGTGCCAGCAGTTACTCAGAGAGGCAGACCCAGTACTTC. This encodes CASSYSERQTQYF.

The rearrangement joins TRBV6-1 to TRBJ2-2; 9 bases match TRBD2. From germline, CDR1 is MNHNS and CDR2 SASEGT. After removal of 6 bases from V and 6 bases from J, the junction contained 5 bases not matched to a gene. The CDR3 runs 14 residues. CDR3 amino acids: CASSWRLAAGELFF. For the CDR3, the DNA is TGTGCCAGCAGCTGGAGACTAGCGGCCGGGGAGCTGTTTTTT.

The J gene is TRBJ2-7, the V gene TRBV20-1; 12 bases line up with TRBD2. J was trimmed by 0 bases and V by 0 bases; bases with no gene match: 9. Germline CDR1 DFQATT, CDR2 SNEGSKA (reference sequence). The CDR3 runs 18 residues. This CDR3 is CSARDPGTSGPSSYEQYF. The CDR3 region has the DNA TGCAGTGCTAGAGATCCCGGGACTAGCGGGCCGAGCTCCTACGAGCAGTACTTC.

V and J are TRBV6-5 and TRBJ2-7; a possible D gene is TRBD2 (6 bases). Deletions cut 0 bases from V and 7 bases from J, with 25 bases between. Germline assignment: CDR1 MNHEY and CDR2 SVGAGI. The CDR3 totals 18 residues. This chain's CDR3 is CASSYSRGTASSQLEQYF. In DNA form, the CDR3 reads TGTGCCAGCAGTTACTCCCGGGGGACGGCATCCTCCCAGTTAGAGCAGTACTTC.